This section outlines one T cell receptor (beta chain) sequence together with its context. This clone came up once. It has no known antigen specificity. Per-nucleotide qualities are absent, and no much larger clonotype sits a single base away. The data were obtained in a study of a mutant IDH1 vaccine in newly diagnosed glioma listed by TCRdb under 2021. Background for the entire study: Across visits V03 through V10, patients got a total of eight vaccinations, given in weeks 1, 3, 5, 7, 11, 15, 19 and 23. Vaccination was initiated 4-6 weeks after radiotherapy alone, or concurrently with temozolomide cycles in the chemotherapy-containing groups. Of the 25 to 35 treated patients, approximately 62% were male and approximately 38% were female, and a mean age of 40.4 years was recorded. Before enrollment, patients had received standard therapy of radiotherapy alone, temozolomide alone, or radiochemotherapy with temozolomide; most received the combination. Peripheral blood was collected at six visits: V03 (baseline), V05, V07, V10, V12 and V13. Longitudinal TCRB deep sequencing was done for 25 treated patients, wherever samples were available for exploratory analyses.

The library was prepared using the immunoSEQ multiplex PCR assay. Rearranged TCR beta chain sequences were amplified using the hsTCRB Kit according to the manufacturer's protocol. TCRB libraries were sequenced on an Illumina MiSeq. The source study handled its data this way. Demultiplexing, trimming and gene mapping were performed with the kit vendor's proprietary platform. TCRdb stores this immuneACCESS table with in-frame sequences only. Part of the clones is absent; in the studies checked, under half of the shortfall reflects unresolved V genes, and no reason is known for the rest. V and J calls and clone size are as listed in that table; D and trimming were resolved from the DNA. For this sample the table gives around 78,000 clones, of which approximately 85% were detected only once. In total, the top ten clones hold roughly 2% of the sample. Study-wide conclusions, independent of this receptor: According to the authors, sample limitations meant that analyses of patient blood samples could not be reproduced. Immune responses induced by the vaccine were seen in around 93% of patients across multiple MHC alleles. Changes in the top peripheral T cell clonotypes picked up by TCRB sequencing did not appear to be linked to pseudoprogression. Availability determined which PBMC samples were chosen for TCRB deep sequencing.

Interpreted using the paper, the time point label stands for: week 23, last vaccination. A 20-mer mutant IDH1 peptide at 300 micrograms in Montanide made up each vaccine dose, which was injected subcutaneously together with topical imiquimod. Donors had newly diagnosed WHO grade 3 or 4 IDH1-mutant astrocytomas with loss of nuclear ATRX. The samples were drawn from NOA16, a multicentre, single-arm, open-label phase I trial in Germany that tested a mutant IDH1 peptide vaccine in humans for the first time. Genomic DNA for TCRB sequencing was isolated from EDTA blood with the DNeasy Blood and Tissue Kit. CDR1 and CDR2 are read off the germline V gene (reference sequence) as SEHNR and FQNEAQ. V was cut back by 2 bases and J by 5 bases, leaving a gap of 10 bases between them. From the cysteine through the phenylalanine, the CDR3 covers 13 amino acids. The DNA shown is the 39-base CDR3, in frame from base 1.

The sequence came from a man aged 30 to 45 with glioma. Some clones in this sample may be carry-over from other donors' samples. The starting material was PBMCs, obtained from a glioma patient whose treatment included an IDH1 peptide vaccine. The sequence is built from TRBV7-9 and TRBJ2-7; tentative D gene TRBD2, with 6 bases matching. This receptor has the CDR3 CASSLRGRNEQYF. The sequenced DNA is TGTGCCAGCAGCTTACGGGGGAGGAACGAGCAGTACTTC.